The 15 T cell receptor beta chains below all came from one sample that was sequenced in a study of cytomegalovirus exposure and HLA in healthy donors. A multiplex PCR was run with 60 Vbeta primers and 13 Jbeta primers. Produced via immunoSEQ multiplex PCR; TCRdb's table is partial and in-frame only. The sample has approximately 140,000 clones, around 72% seen once; the top ten hold approximately 1.7%. The sample comprised PBMCs. The origin of the receptors is a woman aged 40 to 50 in good health and CMV-seronegative.

The J gene is TRBJ2-1, the V gene TRBV19, with 11 positions matching TRBD2. This CDR3 comprises 16 residues. Trimming at V came to 4 bases and at J to 5 bases, leaving 7 bases not matched to a gene. CDR1 and CDR2 (germline): LNHDA, SQIVND (reference sequence). CDR3 DNA: TGTGCCAGTAGTAGGGGTGTGACTAGCGGGAACAATGAGCAGTTCTTC. Translated: CASSRGVTSGNNEQFF.

The rearrangement links TRBV28 to TRBJ2-1, with D possibly being TRBD2 (6 bases). This CDR3 comprises 14 residues. Germline V gene data show CDR1 as MDHEN and CDR2 as SYDVKM. V was trimmed by 7 bases and J by 3 bases, leaving 13 bases between them. The CDR3 DNA is TGTGCCAGCAATTTGGGGGGATTCTACAATGAGCAGTTCTTC. Amino acids: CASNLGGFYNEQFF.

The chain joins TRBV6-5 to TRBJ2-5, with 13 nucleotides matching TRBD2. Germline V gene sequence: CDR1 MNHEY, CDR2 SVGAGI. The CDR3 is 15 residues long. V shed 8 bases and J 4 bases; nucleotides not matched to a gene: 7. This CDR3 reads CASSPTSGRGETQYF. CDR3 nucleotide sequence: TGTGCCAGCTCCCCAACTAGCGGGAGGGGAGAGACCCAGTACTTC.

This clone was seen a single time. This sequence joins TRBV21-1 and TRBJ2-5; TRBD2 is the table's D call and was not checked against the DNA. TRBV21-1 is a known pseudogene. The CDR3 runs to 15 residues. CDR3 region: CASSGGDSLQETQYF. In DNA, the CDR3 is TGTGCCAGCAGCGGGGGGGACTCACTCCAAGAGACCCAGTACTTC.

J is TRBJ2-1 and V is TRBV7-6; TRBD2 matches at 7 bases. Per the germline V gene, CDR1 is SGHVS and CDR2 is FNYEAQ. V dropped 0 bases and J dropped 7; count of bases not matched to a gene: 12. CDR3 length equals 17 residues. The CDR3 spells CASSLAAGVRQRNEQFF. In DNA, the CDR3 is TGTGCCAGCAGCTTAGCCGCGGGAGTTAGACAAAGGAATGAGCAGTTCTTC.

This clone occurred once. V usage is TRBV30 and J usage is TRBJ2-1; 12 nucleotides match TRBD2. The germline V gene encodes CDR1 GTSNPN and CDR2 SVGIG (reference sequence). Germline trimming cut 4 bases from V and 4 bases from J; bases unmatched to any gene: 2. The CDR3 extends over 14 amino acids. The CDR3 protein is CAWKLAGGYNEQFF. The CDR3 region has the DNA TGTGCCTGGAAGCTAGCGGGGGGGTACAATGAGCAGTTCTTC.

This clone has just one count. The chain has TRBV29-1 and TRBJ2-3; D possibly corresponds to TRBD2 (5 bases). The CDR3 totals 14 residues. Trimming shortened V by 6 bases and J by 3 bases, and 16 bases separated the two germline ends. Germline V lookup: CDR1 SQVTM, CDR2 ANQGSEA. CDR3 loop: CSVAGRGQTDTQYF. In DNA, the CDR3 is TGCAGCGTCGCTGGGAGAGGGCAGACAGATACGCAGTATTTT.

DNA of the CDR3: TGTGCCATCAGTAATAGCGGGAGTACAGATACGCAGTATTTT. This gives the protein CAISNSGSTDTQYF. The V gene is TRBV10-3, the J gene TRBJ2-3, with 9 bases aligning to TRBD2. The junction had 3 bases not matched to a gene; V was cut back by 5 bases and J by 3 bases. Germline loops: CDR1 ENHRY, CDR2 SYGVKD. The CDR3 has 14 amino acids.

DNA of the CDR3: TGTGCCAGCAGCTTCCCGGGACTACTCTACGAGCAGTACTTC. Protein product: CASSFPGLLYEQYF. The chain recombines TRBV7-2 with TRBJ2-7; 7 positions agree with TRBD2. CDR3 length: 14 amino acids. The germline V gene has CDR1 SGHTA and CDR2 FQGNSA. With 3 bases clipped from V and 3 bases from J, the junction kept 5 bases outside the gene matches.

This clone has just a few counts. The chain couples TRBV30 to TRBJ2-3; 8 bases fit TRBD2. From germline, CDR1 is GTSNPN and CDR2 SVGIG (reference sequence). This CDR3 comprises 13 residues. V trimming: 1 base; J trimming: 5 bases; junction bases outside the gene matches: 2. CDR3 sequence: CAWSGTSGDTQYF. The CDR3 DNA reads as TGTGCCTGGAGTGGTACTAGCGGAGATACGCAGTATTTT.

The J gene is TRBJ1-5, the V gene TRBV7-9; D unresolved. V lost 1 base, J lost 0 bases, and 7 bases lay in between. Germline CDR1 and CDR2: SEHNR and FQNEAQ (reference sequence). This CDR3 spans 15 amino acids. The DNA of the CDR3 is TGTGCCAGCAGCTTAGGGCAGAATAGCAATCAGCCCCAGCATTTT. This sequence encodes CASSLGQNSNQPQHF. Full variable domain (outside the CDR3, taken from reference TRBV7-9 and TRBJ1-5): DTGVSQNPRHKITKRGQNVTFRCDPISEHNRLYWYRQTLGQGPEFLTYFQNEAQLEKSRLLSDRFSAERPKGSFSTLEIQRTEQGDSAMYLCASSLGQNSNQPQHFGDGTRLSIL.

The rearrangement links TRBV9 to TRBJ2-2; a weak D match, TRBD2 (5 bases). The germline V gene has CDR1 SGDLS and CDR2 YYNGEE. V lost 3 bases to trimming and J lost 6 bases, with 12 bases between them. CDR3 size: 14 residues. The CDR3 is CASSGSLSAGELFF. CDR3 in DNA: TGTGCCAGCAGCGGTTCTCTTAGCGCCGGGGAGCTGTTTTTT.

The chain has TRBV7-7 and TRBJ2-2; 10 bases align to TRBD2. Germline V gene lookup returns CDR1 SSHAT and CDR2 FNYEAQ (reference sequence). The junction had 7 bases not matched to a gene; V was cut back by 5 bases and J by 4 bases. The CDR3 runs to 16 residues. CDR3 sequence (DNA): TGTGCCAGCAGCCCTACACTAGCGGGAAGCACCGGGGAGCTGTTTTTT. The encoded protein is CASSPTLAGSTGELFF.

The V call is TRBV9, the J call TRBJ1-3; TRBD1 agrees at 7 bases. The V gene's germline CDR1 is SGDLS and CDR2 YYNGEE. The CDR3 sequence is 16 residues long. V shed 0 bases and J 3 bases; nucleotides not matched to a gene: 6. DNA of the CDR3: TGTGCCAGCAGCGTAGAGGAGGGGGCAAGTGGAAACACCATATATTTT. This translates into CASSVEEGASGNTIYF.

The chain is built from TRBV30 and TRBJ2-2; 9 bases are shared with TRBD1. CDR3 size: 14 residues. After removal of 3 bases from V and 6 bases from J, the junction contained 5 bases not matched to a gene. Germline V CDR1 and CDR2: GTSNPN, SVGIG (reference sequence). In DNA, the CDR3 is TGTGCCTGGAGATCCCGGACAGGGGCCGGGGAGCTGTTTTTT. It codes for CAWRSRTGAGELFF. Using reference TRBV30 and TRBJ2-2 for the parts outside the CDR3, the full variable domain is SQTIHQWPATLVQPVGSPLSLECTVEGTSNPNLYWYRQAAGRGLQLLFYSVGIGQISSEVPQNLSASRPQDRQFILSSKKLLLSDSGFYLCAWRSRTGAGELFFGEGSRLTVL.